A single sample is the source of the 19 T cell receptor beta chains below, sequenced in a study of blood T cell repertoires in COVID-19. Profiling relied on immunoSEQ multiplex PCR, and the TCRdb table lists in-frame clones only, not all of them. Of about 140,000 clones listed, approximately 90% are singletons. Sequenced: peripheral blood. All receptors derive from a human donor with COVID-19, enrolled during active disease. The donor label of this sample is uncertain.

J is TRBJ1-2 and V is TRBV5-1; 7 nucleotides match TRBD1. V gave up 3 bases and J gave up 1 base; unmatched junction bases: 9. Looked up from germline, CDR1 is SGHRS and CDR2 is YFSETQ. The CDR3 loop spans 16 amino acids. The CDR3 DNA is TGCGCCAGCAGCTGGGGCCGGGACAGAATTAACTATGGCTACACCTTC. As protein: CASSWGRDRINYGYTF.

V gene TRBV5-1 combines with J gene TRBJ1-5; D is ambiguous. V lost 1 base and J lost 3, with 11 bases in between. The CDR3 length is 15 residues. CDR1 is SGHRS, CDR2 YFSETQ, per germline. In nucleotides, the CDR3 is TGCGCCAGCAGCTTGTTCGGCGGGCCCAATCAGCCCCAGCATTTT. It encodes CASSLFGGPNQPQHF.

In its sample, this clone was seen once. At one of its ends the junction is not consistent with the germline gene, which may arise from a read error. The genes are TRBV7-7 and TRBJ2-5; tentative D call: TRBD2 (6 bases). Germline V gene sequence: CDR1 SSHAT, CDR2 FNYEAQ (reference sequence). The CDR3 covers 16 residues. CDR3 coding DNA: TGTGCTAGCAGCTTAGGATCGGGAGTGCGACAAGAGACCCAGTACTTC. Protein product: CASSLGSGVRQETQYF.

This chain joins TRBV18 and TRBJ2-2, with D maybe TRBD1 (5 bases). V lost 3 bases and J 5 bases, leaving 10 bases between the germline ends. Germline-derived CDR1 and CDR2 are KGHSH and LQKENI. The CDR3 runs to 14 residues. Written as DNA, the CDR3 is TGTGCCAGCTCACCCAGGGCGGCGACCGGGGAGCTGTTTTTT. This gives the protein CASSPRAATGELFF.

The chain is built from TRBV25-1 and TRBJ2-7, with a weak D call TRBD2 (5 bases). The CDR3 runs to 12 residues. The germline V gene has CDR1 MGHDK and CDR2 SYGVNS. V lost 5 bases to trimming and J lost 12 bases, with 17 bases between them. CDR3 loop: CASSPGRAGLYF. The CDR3 DNA reads TGTGCCAGCAGTCCCGGACGGGCGGGCCTGTACTTC.

This chain uses TRBV4-2 with TRBJ1-3; D possibly corresponds to TRBD1 (5 bases). Per germline, CDR1 LGHNA and CDR2 YNFKEQ. The CDR3 has 18 residues. The germline V and J ends were trimmed by 0 bases and 4 bases, with 19 bases remaining between them. This chain's CDR3 is CASSQDPMGGSSGNTIYF. The CDR3 region has the DNA TGTGCCAGCAGCCAAGATCCTATGGGGGGTTCCTCCGGAAACACCATATATTTT.

This chain links TRBV4-2 with TRBJ2-1; 9 bases match TRBD1. This CDR3 is built from 14 residues. Germline CDR1 is LGHNA and CDR2 is YNFKEQ. Trimming at V came to 4 bases and at J to 10 bases, leaving 8 bases not matched to a gene. The CDR3 loop is CASSRTGGTSEQFF. CDR3 sequence (DNA): TGTGCCAGCAGCCGAACAGGGGGCACGTCGGAGCAGTTCTTC.

This clone was observed a handful of times. The rearrangement links TRBV5-5 to TRBJ1-1, with a tentative D call TRBD1 (6 bases). CDR1 is SGHKS, CDR2 YYEKEE, per germline (reference sequence). Trimming pared 2 bases from V and 3 bases from J, leaving 14 bases between. The CDR3 covers 15 residues. The CDR3 reads CASSFTGHMDTEAFF. As DNA, the CDR3 is TGTGCCAGCAGCTTTACGGGACACATGGACACTGAAGCTTTCTTT. The full variable domain, with the rest looked up from reference TRBV5-5 and TRBJ1-1, is DAGVTQSPTHLIKTRGQQVTLRCSPISGHKSVSWYQQVLGQGPQFIFQYYEKEERGRGNFPDRFSARQFPNYSSELNVNALLLGDSALYLCASSFTGHMDTEAFFGQGTRLTVV.

With regard to this clone: Other DNA sequences in the sample encode the same CDR3. The chain is built from TRBV6-5 and TRBJ2-7; 9 nucleotides agree with TRBD1. The CDR3 length is 13 residues. Per the germline V gene, CDR1 is MNHEY and CDR2 is SVGAGI. Trimming took 4 bases from V and 3 from J; bases not matched to a gene: 1. The CDR3 bases are TGTGCCAGCAGTTTGGACAGGGGCTACGAGCAGTACTTC. Encoded protein: CASSLDRGYEQYF.

DNA for the CDR3: TGTGCCAGCAGCCAAGCCGCACAGACGGGCTACACCTTC. It yields the protein CASSQAAQTGYTF. The chain links TRBV3-1 (or the pseudogene TRBV3-2) to TRBJ1-2; unclear D gene. The CDR3 is 13 residues long. Germline CDR1 LGHDT, CDR2 YNNKEL (reference sequence). The germline V and J ends were trimmed by 1 base and 8 bases, with 11 bases remaining between them.

V usage is TRBV27 and J usage is TRBJ2-5, with 13 bases lining up with TRBD2. The germline V gene has CDR1 MNHEY and CDR2 SMNVEV (reference sequence). The CDR3 extends over 17 amino acids. Losses at the gene ends were 9 bases for V and 2 bases for J; bases not matched to a gene: 12. CDR3 residues: CASWGVRTSGSQETQYF. The DNA of the CDR3 is TGTGCCAGTTGGGGGGTTCGGACTAGCGGGAGTCAAGAGACCCAGTACTTC.

V is TRBV5-4 and J is TRBJ2-7; TRBD1 is a possible D gene (5 bases). With 4 bases removed from V and 6 bases from J, the gap between germline ends came to 14 bases. The CDR3 consists of 13 residues. Germline CDR1 SGHNT, CDR2 YYREEE (reference sequence). CDR3 loop: CASSTPQGAEQYF. CDR3 bases: TGTGCCAGCAGCACCCCCCAAGGGGCCGAGCAGTACTTC.

The genes are TRBV30 and TRBJ1-1, with 7 bases aligning to TRBD1. Germline assignment: CDR1 GTSNPN and CDR2 SVGIG (reference sequence). This CDR3 comprises 22 residues. V shed 0 bases and J 4 bases; nucleotides not matched to a gene: 29. The chain's CDR3 is CAWSVRKLILLGDRVEGTEAFF. The DNA for the CDR3 is TGTGCCTGGAGTGTACGAAAACTCATCCTGCTGGGAGACAGGGTTGAAGGCACTGAAGCTTTCTTT.

The V and J genes are TRBV5-1 and TRBJ2-3, with D possibly being TRBD1 (6 bases). In germline, CDR1 is SGHRS, CDR2 YFSETQ. The CDR3 has 15 residues. Between the trimmed V and J ends, which lost 3 bases and 2 bases, there was a span of 13 bases. The CDR3 nucleotides are TGCGCCAGCAGCTCCAAACAGGGTCTCACAGATACGCAGTATTTT. Translating it yields CASSSKQGLTDTQYF.

The DNA for the CDR3 is TGTGCCAGCAGTGCCTCGGACAGGGAGTCAAACTATGGCTACACCTTC. Amino acids: CASSASDRESNYGYTF. The chain joins TRBV25-1 to TRBJ1-2; TRBD1 agrees at 8 bases. This CDR3 region has 16 residues. Per the germline V gene, CDR1 is MGHDK and CDR2 is SYGVNS. Unmatched junction bases numbered 9, after V lost 4 bases and J lost 2 bases.

V and J are TRBV19 and TRBJ1-1, with D hard to call. There are 11 residues in the CDR3. The V gene lost 0 bases and the J gene lost 10 bases, with 6 bases spanning the gap. Germline V gene data show CDR1 as LNHDA and CDR2 as SQIVND (reference sequence). Written as DNA, the CDR3 is TGTGCCAGTAGTATAGATGGACTAGCTTTCTTT. Protein sequence: CASSIDGLAFF.

This clone was observed once. CDR3 sequence reads: CASSVGTGPPLFF. CDR3 DNA sequence: TGTGCCAGCAGCGTAGGGACAGGCCCACCCCTGTTTTTT. The rearrangement uses TRBV9 and TRBJ1-4; TRBD1 agrees at 7 bases. The CDR3 has 13 residues. Unmatched junction bases numbered 7, after V lost 0 bases and J lost 14 bases. Germline CDR1 reads SGDLS; CDR2 reads YYNGEE.

This clone was counted a few times. The chain links TRBV6-5 to TRBJ2-7; TRBD2 matches 10 bases. Germline CDR1 reads MNHEY; CDR2 reads SVGAGI. This CDR3 spans 16 amino acids. After removal of 2 bases from V and 4 bases from J, the junction contained 8 bases not matched to a gene. As DNA, the CDR3 is TGTGCCAGCAGTTACGAGGGTAGGACTAGCGGTTACGAGCAGTACTTC. Translating gives CASSYEGRTSGYEQYF.

This chain uses TRBV27 with TRBJ1-5; 9 nucleotides match TRBD1. The CDR3 totals 15 residues. Germline-derived CDR1 and CDR2 are MNHEY and SMNVEV (reference sequence). V shed 3 bases and J 3 bases; nucleotides not matched to a gene: 3. DNA of the CDR3: TGTGCCAGCAGTTTCGACAGGGGGGACAATCAGCCCCAGCATTTT. It translates to CASSFDRGDNQPQHF.